This T cell receptor (beta chain) was found in a study of radiotherapy plus CTLA-4 blockade in lung cancer. Clones were sequenced by immunoSEQ multiplex PCR, and TCRdb holds only the in-frame ones, with some missing. Here the sample spans over 95,000 clones, about four fifths being singletons. Germline V gene data show CDR1 as SGHTA and CDR2 as FQGNSA. The CDR3 spans 17 residues. J was trimmed by 4 bases and V by 1 base; bases with no gene match: 10. The chain links TRBV7-2 to TRBJ2-1; TRBD1 agrees at 7 bases. The clonotype was recovered from a human donor with non-small cell lung cancer who had a partial response to radiotherapy plus ipilimumab. Some clones in this sample may be carry-over from other donors' samples. Sequenced here: peripheral blood, sampled from a patient treated with radiotherapy plus ipilimumab. As DNA, the CDR3 is TGTGCCAGCAGCTTAGTTCCGGGACAGAGCTTTTACAATGAGCAGTTCTTC. Translated: CASSLVPGQSFYNEQFF.